This TCR beta chain was documented in a study of T cell responses to AZD1222 COVID-19 vaccine. The study, taken as a whole, reports: Only 5 or 6 individuals given AZD1222 were seropositive at baseline. Sampling captured repertoires only after the peak T cell response. Donor demographics were predominantly white British with a female majority; clonal diversity may be underestimated.

Assay used: immunoSEQ multiplex PCR; TCRdb lists only in-frame clones, some missing. The data contain some 130,000 clones, roughly 90% of them seen just once; the ten biggest clones take up 5.5%. This CDR3 has 12 residues. The V end was cut by 3 bases, the J end by 7 bases, with 13 bases between. The germline V gene encodes CDR1 GTSNPN and CDR2 SVGIG (reference sequence). In regard to this clone: Its target is not known.

The sequence was collected from an adult in good health. The gene calls are TRBV30 and TRBJ2-7; D is undetermined. The sample here was peripheral blood, taken on day 0 of AZD1222 vaccination. The CDR3 region is CAWSPSGGEQYF. The CDR3 bases are TGTGCCTGGAGCCCATCCGGCGGTGAGCAGTACTTC.